These 6 T cell receptor beta chains originate from one sample sequenced in a study of monozygotic twins with inflammatory bowel disease. TCRdb reanalyzed the 5' RACE reads, giving one entry per CDR3 protein sequence and no DNA. Its listing shows about 210,000 distinct CDR3 sequences. Specimen: blood. The receptor source for this set is a human donor with ulcerative colitis or Crohn's disease, or a healthy co-twin of an affected twin (not recorded which).

J is TRBJ2-7 and V is TRBV12-3 or TRBV12-4; TCRdb calls TRBD1, which cannot be checked without DNA. CDR3 length: 16 residues. The CDR3 loop is CASSIALISGAYEQNF.

This chain links TRBV11-2 with TRBJ2-2; with no DNA, the TCRdb D assignment of TRBD1 cannot be verified. The CDR3 spans 16 residues. Germline V gives CDR1 SGHAT, CDR2 FQNNGV. The CDR3 protein is CASSAAGTPNTGELFF. The full variable domain, its missing parts supplied by reference TRBV11-2 and TRBJ2-2, is EAGVAQSPRYKIIEKRQSVAFWCNPISGHATLYWYQQILGQGPKLLIQFQNNGVVDDSQLPKDRFSAERLKGVDSTLKIQPAKLEDSAVYLCASSAAGTPNTGELFFGEGSRLTVL.

The chain carries TRBV29-1 and TRBJ1-1; TCRdb's D call of TRBD1 is untestable without DNA. Looked up from germline, CDR1 is SQVTM and CDR2 is ANQGSEA. CDR3 length equals 14 residues. CDR3 protein: CSVQGLYMNTEAFF.

This chain uses TRBV5-1 with TRBJ1-1; TCRdb indicates TRBD1, and absent DNA this call remains unverified. CDR3 length equals 16 residues. Germline V lookup: CDR1 SGHRS, CDR2 YFSETQ. This CDR3 reads CASSLGQGTTRIEAFF.

The J gene is TRBJ1-5, the V gene TRBV19; absent DNA, TCRdb's TRBD1 call cannot be checked. CDR3 length equals 18 residues. Germline V lookup: CDR1 LNHDA, CDR2 SQIVND (reference sequence). The CDR3 protein is CASSIRTGGKRGNQPQHF.

This chain uses TRBV27 with TRBJ1-2; TCRdb's D gene call, TRBD1, goes unchecked for lack of DNA. The germline gives CDR1 MNHEY, CDR2 SMNVEV (reference sequence). CDR3 length equals 14 residues. The CDR3 sequence is CASSLTGGRGGYTF.